Listed below are T cell receptor beta chains from one sample, sequenced in a study of Graves' ophthalmopathy and Graves' hyperthyroidism. Each CDR3 protein is one row after TCRdb ran MiXCR on the multiplex PCR reads. The profile covers around 1,000,000 distinct CDR3 sequences, with 36% appearing a single time and 11% taken by the ten largest. The sample comprised peripheral blood or thyroid tissue (not recorded which). Every receptor here comes from an adult man with Graves' hyperthyroidism. The CDR3 runs from the conserved cysteine through the conserved F or W. The D gene is left open where the match is weak. Rows give clone size only sometimes, using once, few, many, or a class for an expanded clone.

-	TRBV12-3/TRBV12-4	-	TRBJ2-2	CASSSPRTTGGTGELFF	TGTGCCAGCAGTTCGCCCCGGACCACCGGAGGCACCGGGGAGCTGTTTTTT
-	TRBV10-3	many	TRBJ2-7	CAISETVTVYEQYF	TGTGCCATCAGTGAGACAGTGACAGTCTACGAGCAGTACTTC
TRBD2	TRBV28	few	TRBJ2-7	CASSLAGGRSAEQYF	TGTGCCAGCAGTTTAGCGGGGGGGCGTTCGGCCGAGCAGTACTTC
-	TRBV6-6	-	TRBJ1-4	CASMTVPNEKLFF	TGTGCCAGCATGACAGTCCCTAATGAAAAACTGTTTTTT
-	TRBV7-2	-	TRBJ1-2	CASSLGLGWRAGGYTF	TGTGCCAGCAGCTTAGGACTGGGATGGAGGGCGGGAGGCTACACCTTC
-	TRBV10-3	many	TRBJ2-5	CAVRRSWDQETQYF	TGTGCCGTACGGCGTTCGTGGGACCAAGAGACCCAGTACTTC
-	TRBV7-2	many	TRBJ2-7	CASSRSWQAYEQYF	TGTGCCAGCAGCCGCTCTTGGCAAGCCTACGAGCAGTACTTC
-	TRBV10-2	many	TRBJ2-6	CASGLKAGANVLTF	TGCGCCAGCGGCCTGAAGGCTGGGGCCAACGTCCTGACTTTC
-	TRBV12-3/TRBV12-4	many	TRBJ1-3	CASSFTSSGNTIYF	TGTGCCAGCAGCTTTACCTCCTCTGGAAACACCATATATTTT
-	TRBV11-2	once	TRBJ2-3	CASSPSSSVGSTDTQYF	TGTGCCAGCAGCCCCAGTTCTAGCGTTGGGAGCACAGATACGCAGTATTTT
-	TRBV24-1	many	TRBJ2-5	CATSSRMRLAKETQYF	TGTGCCACCAGTTCCCGAATGCGGCTAGCCAAAGAGACCCAGTACTTC
TRBD1	TRBV19	many	TRBJ2-6	CASRGQEISSGANVLTF	TGTGCCAGTAGAGGACAGGAGATATCATCTGGGGCCAACGTCCTGACTTTC
-	TRBV7-9	few	TRBJ2-7	CASSVVPGRESYEQYF	TGTGCCAGCAGCGTTGTCCCCGGCAGGGAAAGTTACGAGCAGTACTTC
-	TRBV7-9	-	TRBJ2-3	CASSSDVVTDTQYF	TGTGCCAGCAGCTCCGATGTAGTCACCGATACGCAGTATTTT
TRBD1	TRBV10-3	many	TRBJ2-7	CAISDGTGSTYEQYF	TGTGCCATCAGTGATGGGACAGGGTCAACCTACGAGCAGTACTTC
TRBD1	TRBV7-8	many	TRBJ2-7	CASSTRQGNYEQYF	TGTGCCAGCAGCACAAGACAGGGTAACTACGAGCAGTACTTC
TRBD2	TRBV12-3/TRBV12-4	many	TRBJ2-5	CASRRLAGGKETQYF	TGTGCCAGCAGACGTCTAGCGGGAGGCAAAGAGACCCAGTACTTC
-	TRBV29-1	many	TRBJ1-2	CSVRDGNYGYTF	TGCAGCGTCCGGGACGGAAACTATGGCTACACCTTC
-	TRBV9	few	TRBJ1-5	CAGSPGAGPNQPQHF	TGTGCCGGCAGCCCTGGGGCAGGGCCCAATCAGCCCCAGCATTTT
-	TRBV2	few	TRBJ1-4	CASSERAGRSEKLFF	TGTGCCAGCAGTGAAAGGGCAGGGAGAAGTGAAAAACTGTTTTTT
TRBD1	TRBV10-3	-	TRBJ1-2	CARDDRGALGYTF	TGTGCTAGAGATGACAGGGGAGCTCTTGGCTACACCTTC
-	TRBV20-1	-	TRBJ2-7	CSASSRGTPGTYEQYF	TGCAGTGCCAGCAGCCGAGGGACACCCGGTACCTACGAGCAGTACTTC
-	TRBV9	few	TRBJ2-5	CASSLEVEKTQYF	TGTGCCAGCAGCTTAGAAGTTGAGAAGACCCAGTACTTC
TRBD1	TRBV5-6	few	TRBJ1-2	CASASDRGVYGYTF	TGTGCCAGCGCTTCGGACAGGGGAGTCTATGGCTACACCTTC
-	TRBV5-6	few	TRBJ2-2	CASSWGVPENTGELFF	TGTGCCAGCAGCTGGGGGGTTCCGGAGAACACCGGGGAGCTGTTTTTT
-	TRBV9	many	TRBJ1-1	CASSGGSGTEAFF	TGTGCCAGCAGCGGTGGAAGTGGCACTGAAGCTTTCTTT
TRBD1	TRBV11-2	many	TRBJ1-1	CASSTNYRGDEAFF	TGTGCCAGCAGCACCAACTACAGGGGTGATGAAGCTTTCTTT
-	TRBV9	-	TRBJ2-2	CASSVAGSTGELFF	TGTGCCAGCAGCGTAGCGGGTTCCACCGGGGAGCTGTTTTTT
-	TRBV10-3	once	TRBJ1-6	CASLGTGGNEQYFGPVNSPLHF	-
-	TRBV5-1	-	TRBJ2-2	CASSLKGLAGTGELFF	TGCGCCAGCAGCCTAAAAGGACTGGCCGGCACCGGGGAGCTGTTTTTT
-	TRBV7-9	-	TRBJ1-5	CASSGGLEGLPQHF	TGTGCCAGCAGCGGGGGACTCGAGGGGTTGCCCCAGCATTTT
-	TRBV20-1	-	TRBJ2-7	CSGRRESSYEQYF	TGCAGTGGCCGCAGGGAAAGCTCCTACGAGCAGTACTTC
TRBD1	TRBV14	many	TRBJ1-2	CASSSTGQGASDYGYTF	TGTGCCAGCAGCTCAACGGGACAGGGGGCTTCTGACTATGGCTACACCTTC
TRBD1	TRBV5-1	few	TRBJ2-7	CASRATGTGEQYF	TGCGCCAGCCGAGCGACAGGGACGGGCGAGCAGTACTTC